The 2 T cell receptor beta chains given below trace back to one sample, sequenced in a study of monozygotic twins with inflammatory bowel disease. From the 5' RACE reads, TCRdb lists one entry per CDR3 protein and no DNA. The repertoire shows 400,000 or so distinct CDR3 sequences; the top ten hold more than 2%. Specimen: blood. The receptors originated from a human donor with ulcerative colitis or Crohn's disease, or a healthy co-twin of an affected twin (not recorded which).

The chain combines TRBV19 with TRBJ1-1; TCRdb's assignment of TRBD1 cannot be checked, as there is no DNA. This CDR3 contains 13 residues. Germline values: CDR1 LNHDA, CDR2 SQIVND (reference sequence). This chain's CDR3 is CASTPAANTEAFF.

This sequence joins TRBV11-2 and TRBJ1-3; TCRdb calls TRBD1, which cannot be checked without DNA. Looked up from germline, CDR1 is SGHAT and CDR2 is FQNNGV. CDR3 length equals 15 residues. CDR3 sequence reads: CASSFFGGSGNTIYF.